Listed below are T cell receptor beta chains from one sample, sequenced in a study of CD8 T cells in Susac syndrome. TCRdb independently ran MiXCR on the immunoSEQ multiplex PCR reads; one entry per CDR3 protein. The sample holds 250,000 to 350,000 distinct CDR3 sequences, more than 75% seen once. The specimen was CD8+ T cells from PBMCs. All receptors derive from a human donor with multiple sclerosis. Both conserved end residues are part of each CDR3. Each record gives: D gene, clone size, V gene, J gene, CDR3 DNA, CDR3 protein. A D gene is named only where the DNA matches it firmly. Some rows mark clone size as missing; the rest say once, few, many or name a class of expanded clone.

D gene: .
clone size: .
V gene: TRBV10-3
J gene: TRBJ2-6
CDR3 DNA: TGTGCCACTGCTTTTAGTTCTGGGGCCAACGTCCTGACTTTC
CDR3 protein: CATAFSSGANVLTF

D gene: .
clone size: .
V gene: TRBV29-1
J gene: TRBJ1-2
CDR3 DNA: TGCAGCGTTACGATGGGGGACGGCTACACCTTC
CDR3 protein: CSVTMGDGYTF

D gene: TRBD2
clone size: .
V gene: TRBV5-8
J gene: TRBJ2-1
CDR3 DNA: TGTGCCAGCGGTAGCGGGAGGACTCTCGGGAATGAGCAGTTCTTC
CDR3 protein: CASGSGRTLGNEQFF

D gene: .
clone size: .
V gene: TRBV15
J gene: TRBJ1-4
CDR3 DNA: TGTGCCACCGCGCCTGGAACTAATGAAAAACTGTTTTTT
CDR3 protein: CATAPGTNEKLFF

D gene: .
clone size: few
V gene: TRBV7-3
J gene: TRBJ1-1
CDR3 DNA: TGTGCCAGCAGCCAAACGGAGAACACTGAAGCTTTCTTT
CDR3 protein: CASSQTENTEAFF

D gene: .
clone size: .
V gene: TRBV12-3/TRBV12-4
J gene: TRBJ1-5
CDR3 DNA: TGTGCCAGCTCCTCTAGGGTGAATAGCAATCAGCCCCAGCATTTT
CDR3 protein: CASSSRVNSNQPQHF

D gene: TRBD1
clone size: .
V gene: TRBV5-4
J gene: TRBJ1-1
CDR3 DNA: TGTGCCAGCAGCTTGGGACAGGGTAGTATGAACACTGAAGCTTTCTTT
CDR3 protein: CASSLGQGSMNTEAFF

D gene: .
clone size: once
V gene: TRBV25-1
J gene: TRBJ1-2
CDR3 DNA: TGTGCCAGCAGTGCTCATCCGGGGCAGGGAGAAGGCTACACCTTC
CDR3 protein: CASSAHPGQGEGYTF

D gene: TRBD2
clone size: .
V gene: TRBV20-1
J gene: TRBJ2-3
CDR3 DNA: TGCAGTGCTCCTGGGGGGGGACTCCTCACAGATACGCAGTATTTT
CDR3 protein: CSAPGGGLLTDTQYF

D gene: TRBD1
clone size: few
V gene: TRBV10-3
J gene: TRBJ1-1
CDR3 DNA: TGTGCCACTAGGGACAGGGCGGACACTGAAGCTTTCTTT
CDR3 protein: CATRDRADTEAFF

D gene: TRBD2
clone size: .
V gene: TRBV12-3/TRBV12-4
J gene: TRBJ2-3
CDR3 DNA: TGTGCCAGCAGCTCCATCGGACTAGCGGTGTCCACAGATACGCAGTATTTT
CDR3 protein: CASSSIGLAVSTDTQYF

D gene: .
clone size: once
V gene: TRBV24-1
J gene: TRBJ2-1
CDR3 DNA: TGTGCCACCAGTGTGAATGAGCAGTTCTTC
CDR3 protein: CATSVNEQFF

D gene: .
clone size: .
V gene: TRBV24-1
J gene: TRBJ2-3
CDR3 DNA: TGTGCCACCAGTGATTTGGGGGCAGGCACAGATACGCAGTATTTT
CDR3 protein: CATSDLGAGTDTQYF

D gene: TRBD1
clone size: once
V gene: TRBV29-1
J gene: TRBJ2-1
CDR3 DNA: TGCAGCGTTGTTCAAGGGGGCGTTGTGCAGTTCTTC
CDR3 protein: CSVVQGGVVQFF

D gene: .
clone size: .
V gene: TRBV19
J gene: TRBJ2-7
CDR3 DNA: TGTGCCAGTAGTCGACTAGTACGACCCTACGAGCAGTACTTC
CDR3 protein: CASSRLVRPYEQYF

D gene: .
clone size: .
V gene: TRBV9
J gene: TRBJ2-6
CDR3 DNA: TGTGCCAGCCAGGGACTTTCGGCTTCTGGGGCCAACGTCCTGACTTTC
CDR3 protein: CASQGLSASGANVLTF

D gene: .
clone size: .
V gene: TRBV25-1
J gene: TRBJ1-4
CDR3 DNA: TGTGCCAGCAGTGAACAGACAGCAACTAATGAAAAACTGTTTTTT
CDR3 protein: CASSEQTATNEKLFF

D gene: TRBD2
clone size: .
V gene: TRBV28
J gene: TRBJ2-4
CDR3 DNA: TGTGCCAGCAGTCCAGGACTAGGTGACCAAAACATTCAGTACTTC
CDR3 protein: CASSPGLGDQNIQYF

D gene: .
clone size: .
V gene: TRBV29-1
J gene: TRBJ2-7
CDR3 DNA: TGCAGCGTCGGAGAGAGCTCCTACGAGCAGTACTTC
CDR3 protein: CSVGESSYEQYF

D gene: .
clone size: .
V gene: TRBV21-1
J gene: TRBJ2-5
CDR3 DNA: TGTGCCAGCAGCAATCCAATCGGTGTAGGCATGACGGACCAAGAGACCCAGTACTTC
CDR3 protein: CASSNPIGVGMTDQETQYF

D gene: .
clone size: .
V gene: TRBV7-4
J gene: TRBJ2-5
CDR3 DNA: TGTGCCAGCAGCTCCGGGAAGGGAGAGACCCAGTACTTC
CDR3 protein: CASSSGKGETQYF

D gene: .
clone size: once
V gene: TRBV7-9
J gene: TRBJ2-2
CDR3 DNA: TGTGCCAGCAGCTTTCTCAGGGCCGGGGAGCTGTTTTTT
CDR3 protein: CASSFLRAGELFF

D gene: .
clone size: .
V gene: TRBV29-1
J gene: TRBJ2-7
CDR3 DNA: TGCAGCGCCGAGGACAGCTACGAGCAGTACTTC
CDR3 protein: CSAEDSYEQYF

D gene: .
clone size: .
V gene: TRBV28
J gene: TRBJ1-5
CDR3 DNA: TGTGCCAGCAGTTTCTCGGAAAGTAGCAATCAGCCCCAGCATTTT
CDR3 protein: CASSFSESSNQPQHF

D gene: .
clone size: .
V gene: TRBV27
J gene: TRBJ2-3
CDR3 DNA: TGTGCCAGCAGTTTGGAAGGTAAAGGCACAGATACGCAGTATTTT
CDR3 protein: CASSLEGKGTDTQYF

D gene: TRBD2
clone size: .
V gene: TRBV27
J gene: TRBJ2-7
CDR3 DNA: TGTGCCAGCAGCCAACTTCTAGCGGGAGGGCCCCACGAGCAGTACTTC
CDR3 protein: CASSQLLAGGPHEQYF

D gene: .
clone size: .
V gene: TRBV19
J gene: TRBJ2-1
CDR3 DNA: TGTGCCAGTAGTATAGCCAAAGCGGGCACTGAGCAGTTCTTC
CDR3 protein: CASSIAKAGTEQFF

D gene: TRBD1
clone size: many
V gene: TRBV27
J gene: TRBJ2-7
CDR3 DNA: TGTGCCAGCAGTTTAGGGACAGGAAGTTACGAGCAGTACTTC
CDR3 protein: CASSLGTGSYEQYF

D gene: .
clone size: .
V gene: TRBV7-3
J gene: TRBJ2-7
CDR3 DNA: TGTGCCAGCAGCTTAAGCGAAAGCTCCTACGAGCAGTACTTC
CDR3 protein: CASSLSESSYEQYF

D gene: .
clone size: .
V gene: TRBV29-1
J gene: TRBJ2-7
CDR3 DNA: TGCAGCGTTGAAGGGACCCCAGGGAGCTCCTACGAGCAGTACTTC
CDR3 protein: CSVEGTPGSSYEQYF

D gene: .
clone size: .
V gene: TRBV29-1
J gene: TRBJ1-1
CDR3 DNA: TGCAGCGTGATGGGACAGAACACTGAAGCTTTCTTT
CDR3 protein: CSVMGQNTEAFF

D gene: .
clone size: .
V gene: TRBV27
J gene: TRBJ2-3
CDR3 DNA: TGTGCCAGCAGTCATCCTAGCACAGATACGCAGTATTTT
CDR3 protein: CASSHPSTDTQYF

D gene: .
clone size: .
V gene: TRBV7-3
J gene: TRBJ2-3
CDR3 DNA: TGTGCCAGCAGCTTAGACTTAACAGATACGCAGTATTTT
CDR3 protein: CASSLDLTDTQYF

D gene: TRBD2
clone size: .
V gene: TRBV7-2
J gene: TRBJ2-1
CDR3 DNA: TGTGCCAGCAGCCGAGGAGCTAGCGGGACTTACAATGAGCAGTTCTTC
CDR3 protein: CASSRGASGTYNEQFF

D gene: TRBD2
clone size: .
V gene: TRBV5-1
J gene: TRBJ2-7
CDR3 DNA: TGCGCCAGCAGCATTAGCGGGAGTACTACCTACGAGCAGTACTTC
CDR3 protein: CASSISGSTTYEQYF

D gene: .
clone size: once
V gene: TRBV28
J gene: TRBJ1-1
CDR3 DNA: TGTGCCAGCAGTTTCCTCAGGGCAGATATGAACACTGAAGCTTTCTTT
CDR3 protein: CASSFLRADMNTEAFF

D gene: .
clone size: .
V gene: TRBV7-9
J gene: TRBJ1-2
CDR3 DNA: TGTGCCAGCAGGGGTGGGGCGGAACCAAACTATGGCTACACCTTC
CDR3 protein: CASRGGAEPNYGYTF

D gene: TRBD1
clone size: .
V gene: TRBV11-1
J gene: TRBJ2-3
CDR3 DNA: TGTGCCAGCAGCCAAGACTGGTTCGGGACAGAAAATTTCAGCACAGATACGCAGTATTTT
CDR3 protein: CASSQDWFGTENFSTDTQYF

D gene: .
clone size: .
V gene: TRBV2
J gene: TRBJ2-7
CDR3 DNA: TGTGCCAGCGGCGAAGACACGAGCTCCTACGAGCAGTACTTC
CDR3 protein: CASGEDTSSYEQYF

D gene: TRBD1
clone size: .
V gene: TRBV30
J gene: TRBJ2-2
CDR3 DNA: TGTGCCTCCGACACTACAGGGGGGAAGAACACCGGGGAGCTGTTTTTT
CDR3 protein: CASDTTGGKNTGELFF

D gene: .
clone size: .
V gene: TRBV20-1
J gene: TRBJ2-1
CDR3 DNA: TGCAGTGCTAGCGACAGCTCCTACAATGAGCAGTTCTTC
CDR3 protein: CSASDSSYNEQFF

D gene: .
clone size: .
V gene: TRBV21-1
J gene: TRBJ1-2
CDR3 DNA: TGTGCCAGCAGCCTCTCGGCGGGGGGTGAGGACTATGGCTACACCTTC
CDR3 protein: CASSLSAGGEDYGYTF

D gene: .
clone size: .
V gene: TRBV19
J gene: TRBJ2-3
CDR3 DNA: TGTGCCAGCCTGGACAGACGCACAGAGACGCAGTATTTT
CDR3 protein: CASLDRRTETQYF

D gene: TRBD1
clone size: .
V gene: TRBV9
J gene: TRBJ2-1
CDR3 DNA: TGTGCCAGCAGCGGCGACCGGGACAGGGTTTACAATGAGCAGTTCTTC
CDR3 protein: CASSGDRDRVYNEQFF

D gene: TRBD1
clone size: .
V gene: TRBV7-8
J gene: TRBJ1-1
CDR3 DNA: TGTGCCAGCAGGAGACAGGGTATGGCCACTGAAGCTTTCTTT
CDR3 protein: CASRRQGMATEAFF

D gene: .
clone size: .
V gene: TRBV20-1
J gene: TRBJ2-1
CDR3 DNA: TGCAGTGCTAGAGATCGGGCCGGTACCTACAATGAGCAGTTCTTC
CDR3 protein: CSARDRAGTYNEQFF

D gene: TRBD1
clone size: .
V gene: TRBV27
J gene: TRBJ1-6
CDR3 DNA: TGTGCCAGCAGTTTAGGGGGACAGAATTCACCCCTCCACTTT
CDR3 protein: CASSLGGQNSPLHF

D gene: .
clone size: .
V gene: TRBV7-9
J gene: TRBJ1-5
CDR3 DNA: TGTGCCAGCAGCTTAGGGCCGACAGGTCCCCAGCATTTT
CDR3 protein: CASSLGPTGPQHF

D gene: .
clone size: once
V gene: TRBV6-5
J gene: TRBJ2-2
CDR3 DNA: TGTGCCAGCAGTTACTCGGCGACAGAATCACACACCGGGGAGCTGTTTTTT
CDR3 protein: CASSYSATESHTGELFF

D gene: .
clone size: .
V gene: TRBV29-1
J gene: TRBJ2-7
CDR3 DNA: TGCAGCGTTTTAACAGGGGACTCTTACGAGCAGTACTTC
CDR3 protein: CSVLTGDSYEQYF

D gene: .
clone size: once
V gene: TRBV5-5
J gene: TRBJ2-7
CDR3 DNA: TGTGCCAGCAGCTTGGGGTTTACCCCCTACGAGCAGTACTTC
CDR3 protein: CASSLGFTPYEQYF

D gene: .
clone size: .
V gene: TRBV10-2
J gene: TRBJ2-2
CDR3 DNA: TGCGCCAGCAGTGAGTGGGTTTTGGCCGGGGAGCTGTTTTTT
CDR3 protein: CASSEWVLAGELFF

D gene: .
clone size: .
V gene: TRBV7-9
J gene: TRBJ2-1
CDR3 DNA: TGTGCCAGCAGTTTATATGAGCAGTTCTTC
CDR3 protein: CASSLYEQFF